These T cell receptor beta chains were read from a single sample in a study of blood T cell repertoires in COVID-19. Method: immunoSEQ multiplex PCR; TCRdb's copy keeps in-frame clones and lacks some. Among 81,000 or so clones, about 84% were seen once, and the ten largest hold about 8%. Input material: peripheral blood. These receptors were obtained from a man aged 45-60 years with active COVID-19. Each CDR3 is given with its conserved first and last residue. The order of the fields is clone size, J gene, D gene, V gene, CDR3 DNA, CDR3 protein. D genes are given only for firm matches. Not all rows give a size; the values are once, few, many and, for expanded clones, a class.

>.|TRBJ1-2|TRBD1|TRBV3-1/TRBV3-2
TGTGCCAGCAGCCAAGATAATCGGGAGGGGGCCTATGGCTACACCTTC
CASSQDNREGAYGYTF
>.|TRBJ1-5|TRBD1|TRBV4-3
TGCGCCAGCAGCCCAGCTGGTGCAGGGGGCGAGCCCCAGCATTTT
CASSPAGAGGEPQHF
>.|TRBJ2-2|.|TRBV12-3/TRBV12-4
TGTGCCAGCAGTCCTCTCCCCGGGGAGCTGTTTTTT
CASSPLPGELFF
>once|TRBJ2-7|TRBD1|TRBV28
TGTGCCAGCAGTGTACCGGGACAGGGGACTTTCGAGCAGTACTTC
CASSVPGQGTFEQYF
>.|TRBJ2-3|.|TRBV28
TGTGCCACGAGTGGGGCGGATACGCAGTATTTT
CATSGADTQYF
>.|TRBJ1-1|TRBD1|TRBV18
TGTGCCAGCTCACCACCGGGACAGGGGAGCTTGGAAGCTTTCTTT
CASSPPGQGSLEAFF
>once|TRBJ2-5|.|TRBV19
TGTGCCAGTAGGAGGAACGCGAGAGAGACCCAGTACTTC
CASRRNARETQYF
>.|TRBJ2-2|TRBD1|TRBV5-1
TGCGCCAGCAGTATCCGGACAGGGGAAACCGGGGAGCTGTTTTTT
CASSIRTGETGELFF
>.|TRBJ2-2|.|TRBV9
TGTGCCAGCTCTGGGGGGGCCTCGAACACCGGGGAGCTGTTTTTT
CASSGGASNTGELFF
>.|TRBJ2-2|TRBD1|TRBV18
TGTGCCAGCTCACCACGAGGGGGCGGAAACACCGGGGAGCTGTTTTTT
CASSPRGGGNTGELFF